The 26 T cell receptor beta chains reported below all come from one sample, sequenced in a study of control samples from healthy donors and cancer patients (dated by TCRdb to 2018 to 2020). The library relied on the immunoSEQ multiplex PCR assay. As stored in TCRdb, this immuneACCESS dataset retains in-frame rearrangements with V and J assigned. A fraction of the clones does not appear; measured against another copy, unresolved V genes explain less than half of the discrepancy, and the remainder lacks a known reason. For this sample the table gives about 43,000 clones, of which around 94% were detected only once. Of the sample, roughly a quarter falls within the top ten clones. Sequenced sample: blood. Receptors originate from a man between 60 and 75 years old in good health.

The gene calls are TRBV27 and TRBJ1-5, with unresolved D. Germline V lookup: CDR1 MNHEY, CDR2 SMNVEV (reference sequence). The V end lost 5 bases, the J end lost 4 bases, and 12 bases lay between the germline ends. This CDR3 has 14 residues. CDR3 in amino acids: CASSEWGGNQPQHF. The DNA for the CDR3 is TGTGCCAGCAGTGAGTGGGGAGGTAATCAGCCCCAGCATTTT.

The J gene is TRBJ2-7, the V gene TRBV7-6, with a weak D call TRBD2 (5 bases). Between the trimmed V and J ends, which lost 4 bases and 4 bases, there was a span of 23 bases. The CDR3 extends over 17 amino acids. CDR1 and CDR2 (germline): SGHVS, FNYEAQ. CDR3 sequence (DNA): TGTGCCAGCAGCTCCCGGACTGGATCGAGCGGTGATTACGAGCAGTACTTC. Its protein is CASSSRTGSSGDYEQYF.

The chain combines TRBV5-1 with TRBJ1-6; 10 bases map to TRBD1. The germline V gene encodes CDR1 SGHRS and CDR2 YFSETQ. The ends lost 4 bases at V and 9 bases at J; junction bases unmatched: 10. This CDR3 comprises 16 residues. For the CDR3, the DNA is TGCGCCAGCAGCCCATACACCGGACAGGGGGTTTCACCCCTCCACTTT. Encoded protein: CASSPYTGQGVSPLHF.

J is TRBJ2-1 and V is TRBV7-9, with 9 bases aligning to TRBD2. CDR1 SEHNR and CDR2 FQNEAQ come from the germline V gene (reference sequence). V gave up 5 bases and J gave up 4 bases; unmatched junction bases: 6. CDR3 length equals 15 residues. CDR3 sequence: CASSPHSGRYNEQFF. CDR3 nucleotides: TGTGCCAGCAGCCCCCATAGCGGGAGATACAATGAGCAGTTCTTC.

V is TRBV11-1 and J is TRBJ2-1, with TRBD1 matching over 8 bases. The CDR3 has 15 residues. The junction had 6 bases not matched to a gene; V was cut back by 6 bases and J by 2 bases. Germline V gene lookup returns CDR1 SGHAT and CDR2 FQDESV (reference sequence). In DNA, the CDR3 is TGTGCCAGCAGGTACAGGGGGACCCCCTACAATGAGCAGTTCTTC. Its protein product is CASRYRGTPYNEQFF.

This clone was detected once. The rearrangement joins TRBV14 to TRBJ2-7; the D is unclear. CDR1 and CDR2 from the germline V gene are SGHDN and FVKESK. The CDR3 loop spans 16 amino acids. The V end lost 1 base, the J end lost 2 bases, and 15 bases lay between the germline ends. The CDR3 nucleotides read TGTGCCAGCAGCCAAGTCCTCGGGCGTTCTACCTACGAGCAGTACTTC. It specifies CASSQVLGRSTYEQYF.

J is TRBJ2-3 and V is TRBV28; D gene ambiguous. This CDR3 is 9 amino acids long. The germline V gene encodes CDR1 MDHEN and CDR2 SYDVKM. The ends were cut back, 8 bases at V and 14 bases at J, with 11 bases in the middle. CDR3 region: CASGPSPYF. Written as DNA, the CDR3 is TGTGCCAGCGGACCATCCCCGTATTTT. Looking up the rest from reference TRBV28 and TRBJ2-3 gives the full variable domain: DVKVTQSSRYLVKRTGEKVFLECVQDMDHENMFWYRQDPGLGLRLIYFSYDVKMKEKGDIPEGYSVSREKKERFSLILESASTNQTSMYLCASGPSPYFGPGTRLTVL.

The V call is TRBV18, the J call TRBJ2-5; D remains ambiguous. V was cut by 3 bases and J by 2 bases, with 19 bases left in between. The germline V gene encodes CDR1 KGHSH and CDR2 LQKENI. The CDR3 length is 17 residues. CDR3 nucleotides: TGTGCCAGCTCACCTGGGGTCCCCGGGTCTTGGCAAGAGACCCAGTACTTC. Translation: CASSPGVPGSWQETQYF.

The chain joins TRBV27 to TRBJ2-3, with 10 positions matching TRBD2. The J segment lost 0 bases and the V segment lost 6 bases, leaving 9 bases of the junction unmatched. Looked up from germline, CDR1 is MNHEY and CDR2 is SMNVEV (reference sequence). The CDR3 totals 17 residues. CDR3 nucleotide sequence: TGTGCCAGCAGCCCCCTGACTAGCGGGTTTAGCACAGATACGCAGTATTTT. Amino acids: CASSPLTSGFSTDTQYF.

V and J are TRBV28 and TRBJ2-3; D uncertain. Trimming removed 4 bases from V and 7 bases from J, with 21 bases in between. This CDR3 comprises 16 residues. The germline CDR1 and CDR2 sequences are MDHEN and SYDVKM. CDR3 region: CASSSARPRVGNTQYF. The CDR3 DNA is TGTGCCAGCAGTTCCGCAAGGCCACGAGTGGGCAATACGCAGTATTTT.

The chain recombines TRBV15 with TRBJ1-5; possible D gene TRBD1, 5 bases. The V end lost 8 bases, the J end lost 5 bases, and 19 bases lay between the germline ends. The CDR3 length is 15 residues. Germline CDR1 is LNHNV and CDR2 is YYDKDF (reference sequence). The CDR3 DNA follows: TGTGCCACCCGGGGGATGACAGAAGCACATCAGCCCCAGCATTTT. It specifies CATRGMTEAHQPQHF.

V is TRBV3-1 (or the pseudogene TRBV3-2) and J is TRBJ2-2, with D possibly TRBD1 on 6 matching bases. The CDR3 totals 16 residues. Germline lookup yields CDR1 LGHDT and CDR2 YNNKEL (reference sequence). The V gene lost 4 bases and the J gene lost 0 bases, with 12 bases spanning the gap. The CDR3 is CASSPWTAANTGELFF. CDR3 nucleotide sequence: TGTGCCAGCAGCCCTTGGACAGCTGCGAACACCGGGGAGCTGTTTTTT.

In this sample, this clone turned up once. This sequence joins TRBV19 and TRBJ1-2, with 7 bases fitting TRBD1. The CDR3 covers 13 residues. V lost 7 bases to trimming and J lost 8 bases; unmatched junction nucleotides: 10. Germline loops: CDR1 LNHDA, CDR2 SQIVND (reference sequence). The CDR3 DNA reads TGTGCCAGTATCAAGCGGGGGACAGTGGGCTACACCTTC. Translation gives CASIKRGTVGYTF.

The chain joins TRBV7-3 to TRBJ2-1, with TRBD2 matching 7 bases. The V segment lost 1 base and the J segment 9 bases; nucleotides outside the gene matches: 9. Germline V gene data show CDR1 as SGHTA and CDR2 as FQGTGA. This CDR3 region has 15 residues. The CDR3 DNA reads as TGTGCCAGCAGCTTAAGCGGTTCCCCGGGGGGTGAGCAGTTCTTC. This encodes CASSLSGSPGGEQFF.

The chain recombines TRBV9 with TRBJ2-7; 10 nucleotides line up with TRBD2. J was trimmed by 4 bases and V by 2 bases; bases with no gene match: 6. The CDR3 contains 15 residues. The germline V gene encodes CDR1 SGDLS and CDR2 YYNGEE. The CDR3, as DNA: TGTGCCAGCAGCGTGCGGACTAGCGGAGTATACGAGCAGTACTTC. Translating it yields CASSVRTSGVYEQYF.

The CDR3 reads CASSVEEGTEAFF. CDR3 DNA sequence: TGTGCCAGCAGCGTAGAAGAGGGCACTGAAGCTTTCTTT. The gene calls are TRBV9 and TRBJ1-1; D remains unclear. The germline V gene encodes CDR1 SGDLS and CDR2 YYNGEE. V lost 0 bases and J lost 4, with 7 bases in between. The CDR3 runs to 13 residues.

A few counts support this clone. This sequence joins TRBV28 and TRBJ2-3; D is unresolved. This CDR3 contains 15 residues. V gave up 5 bases and J gave up 2 bases, with 14 bases separating them. From germline, CDR1 is MDHEN and CDR2 SYDVKM. The DNA of the CDR3 is TGTGCCAGCAGTGGACCCGCTTCGCTCACAGATACGCAGTATTTT. It is translated as CASSGPASLTDTQYF.

The J gene is TRBJ1-1, the V gene TRBV30, with D maybe TRBD1 (5 bases). This CDR3 is 16 amino acids long. With 5 bases removed from V and 0 bases from J, the gap between germline ends came to 19 bases. Germline lookup yields CDR1 GTSNPN and CDR2 SVGIG (reference sequence). Here the CDR3 reads CAWVSLPRGMNTEAFF. The CDR3 coding sequence is TGTGCCTGGGTATCACTCCCGAGGGGCATGAACACTGAAGCTTTCTTT.

The rearrangement links TRBV12-3 or TRBV12-4 to TRBJ1-2; 8 bases agree with TRBD1. With 7 bases clipped from V and 5 bases from J, the junction kept 6 bases outside the gene matches. The CDR3 length is 13 residues. CDR3 sequence (DNA): TGTGCCAGCACTGACAGGGGTTATTATGGCTACACCTTC. It codes for CASTDRGYYGYTF.

The genes are TRBV18 and TRBJ2-7; maybe TRBD2 (6 bases). V gave up 6 bases and J gave up 2 bases, with 8 bases separating them. The CDR3 is made up of 12 amino acids. CDR1 is KGHSH and CDR2 is LQKENI in the germline V gene. The chain's CDR3 is CASSRDPYEQYF. The CDR3 DNA sequence: TGTGCCAGCTCGCGGGACCCCTACGAGCAGTACTTC.

The rearrangement links TRBV3-1 (or the pseudogene TRBV3-2) to TRBJ2-1, with 8 bases aligning to TRBD1. The CDR3 extends over 14 amino acids. The germline CDR1 and CDR2 sequences are LGHDT and YNNKEL (reference sequence). J lost 1 base, V lost 5 bases, and 1 base had no gene match. The CDR3 DNA reads TGTGCCAGCAGCGACAGGGGTTCCTACAATGAGCAGTTCTTC. Protein product: CASSDRGSYNEQFF.

The chain is built from TRBV25-1 and TRBJ1-2; 11 nucleotides line up with TRBD1. Germline values: CDR1 MGHDK, CDR2 SYGVNS. The CDR3 runs to 16 residues. Trimming at V came to 0 bases and at J to 2 bases, leaving 2 bases not matched to a gene. This chain's CDR3 is CASSEYGTGGNYGYTF. DNA for the CDR3: TGTGCCAGCAGTGAATACGGGACAGGGGGGAACTATGGCTACACCTTC.

The chain carries TRBV6-5 and TRBJ1-1, with a possible D match to TRBD1 (5 bases). Germline V gene data show CDR1 as MNHEY and CDR2 as SVGAGI. This CDR3 is built from 15 residues. Trimming shortened V by 7 bases and J by 0 bases, and 15 bases separated the two germline ends. CDR3 in DNA: TGTGCCAGCAAAAGGGGCGGGGGGATGAACACTGAAGCTTTCTTT. It encodes CASKRGGGMNTEAFF.

DNA for the CDR3: TGTGCCAGCAGTTTCAATGGTCCTAATGAGCAGTTCTTC. This gives the protein CASSFNGPNEQFF. This chain uses TRBV12-3 or TRBV12-4 with TRBJ2-1; D is undetermined. The CDR3 runs 13 residues. V was shortened by 3 bases and J by 7 bases, with 10 bases between the two germline ends.

The chain links TRBV18 to TRBJ1-2, with a tentative D call TRBD1 (6 bases). Germline lookup yields CDR1 KGHSH and CDR2 LQKENI. Between the trimmed V and J ends, which lost 2 bases and 6 bases, there was a span of 10 bases. The CDR3 loop spans 13 amino acids. CDR3: CASSPAGADGYTF. CDR3 in DNA: TGTGCCAGCTCACCAGCAGGGGCCGATGGCTACACCTTC.

The genes are TRBV15 and TRBJ2-3; perhaps D is TRBD1 or TRBD2 (5 bases each). Germline V CDR1 and CDR2: LNHNV, YYDKDF (reference sequence). The CDR3 has 18 amino acids. V lost 1 base, J lost 0 bases, and 17 bases lay in between. The CDR3: CATSRVRWGTASTDTQYF. CDR3 bases: TGTGCCACCAGCAGAGTCCGATGGGGGACCGCTAGCACAGATACGCAGTATTTT.